These 11 T cell receptor beta chains came from one sample sequenced in a study of blood T cells in healthy people across ages. Primed by a sample-barcoded 5' primer and a J-beta primer mix, a second PCR proceeded for roughly 7 to 12 cycles. TCRdb fed the 5' RACE reads into MiXCR, producing one record per CDR3 protein. The sample includes about 1.4 million distinct CDR3 sequences, roughly 60% of them seen just once. Sequencing was performed on blood. The receptors shown here come from a man younger than 35 in good health.

The count of this clonotype is one. One end of the junction varies from germline; a read error may be responsible. DNA for the CDR3: TGCAGCGTTGATGTGGGGTCCGACTACAATGAGCTGTTCTTC. It encodes CSVDVGSDYNELFF. J is TRBJ2-1 and V is TRBV29-1, with D tentatively TRBD2 (5 bases). This CDR3 contains 14 residues. From germline, CDR1 is SQVTM and CDR2 ANQGSEA.

This rearrangement joins TRBV21-1 to TRBJ2-5; the table's D call, TRBD1, was not checked against the DNA. TRBV21-1 is listed as a pseudogene. The CDR3 is 18 residues long. The CDR3 sequence is CASSKVGSQGLGKETQYF. CDR3 nucleotide sequence: TGTGCCAGCAGCAAAGTGGGATCGCAGGGGCTGGGTAAAGAGACCCAGTACTTC.

About this clonotype itself: An end of the junction does not agree with germline; a read error may underlie this. The V gene is TRBV6-5, the J gene TRBJ2-1; D ambiguous. CDR3 size: 11 residues. The germline V gene has CDR1 MNHEY and CDR2 SVGAGI. In nucleotides, the CDR3 is TGTGCCAGCAGAGAAAGGTCTGAGCAGTTTTTC. It codes for CASRERSEQFF.

The chain joins TRBV4-3 to TRBJ2-7, with D perhaps matching TRBD1 or TRBD2 (5 bases each). With 0 bases removed from V and 7 bases from J, the gap between germline ends came to 13 bases. Germline CDR1 LGHNA, CDR2 YSLEER. The CDR3 spans 14 residues. CDR3 bases: TGCGCCAGCAGCCAAGATAGCTCGGGGCGGGAGCAGTACTTC. As protein: CASSQDSSGREQYF.

This chain uses TRBV27 with TRBJ2-5, with TRBD1 matching over 8 bases. The CDR3 is 13 residues long. J lost 4 bases, V lost 3 bases, and 1 base had no gene match. Germline V lookup: CDR1 MNHEY, CDR2 SMNVEV (reference sequence). The CDR3 coding sequence is TGTGCCAGCAGTTTTGACAGGGGAGAGACCCAGTACTTC. This codes for CASSFDRGETQYF.

This clonotype was found a few times. This chain uses TRBV6-2 or TRBV6-3 with TRBJ2-3; TRBD2 might be the D (5 bases). This CDR3 spans 11 amino acids. The ends were cut back, 8 bases at V and 9 bases at J, with 12 bases in the middle. Per the germline V gene, CDR1 is MNHEY and CDR2 is SVGEGT. This CDR3 reads CASDYLGTQYF. The CDR3 region has the DNA TGTGCCAGCGACTACCTGGGCACGCAGTATTTT.

V usage is TRBV4-1 and J usage is TRBJ1-5; D is perhaps TRBD1 (5 bases). The CDR3 loop spans 13 amino acids. The V gene lost 3 bases and the J gene lost 5 bases, with 8 bases spanning the gap. Germline V gene lookup returns CDR1 MGHRA and CDR2 YSYEKL. The CDR3 region has the DNA TGCGCCAGCAGCCATACAGGTGATCAGCCCCAGCATTTT. Encoded protein: CASSHTGDQPQHF.

This chain connects TRBV5-1 to TRBJ2-4; 8 bases line up with TRBD1. The J call is doubtful: the DNA matches TRBJ2-7 better. The CDR3 totals 14 residues. Per germline, CDR1 SGHRS and CDR2 YFSETQ. This chain's CDR3 is CASSRDRGVGEQYF. The DNA for the CDR3 is TGCGCCAGCAGCAGAGACAGGGGAGTAGGCGAGCAGTACTTC.

The chain combines TRBV24-1 with TRBJ1-2, with D tentatively TRBD1 (6 bases). The CDR3 covers 15 residues. Looked up from germline, CDR1 is KGHDR and CDR2 is SFDVKD. The V and J ends lost 2 bases and 6 bases respectively, with 15 bases between them. This chain's CDR3 is CATSDSGTTVDGYTF. CDR3 bases: TGTGCCACCAGTGATTCCGGGACAACCGTGGATGGCTACACCTTC.

The V call is TRBV6-5, the J call TRBJ2-5; 7 nucleotides align to TRBD1. The CDR3 consists of 15 residues. Per germline, CDR1 MNHEY and CDR2 SVGAGI. V trimming: 0 bases; J trimming: 3 bases; junction bases outside the gene matches: 4. Written as DNA, the CDR3 is TGTGCCAGCAGTTACTCGGACCAGGGGGAAGAGACCCAGTACTTC. Encoded protein: CASSYSDQGEETQYF.

This clonotype was found many times. The chain joins TRBV25-1 to TRBJ2-3; no clear D. The CDR3 runs 15 residues. Trimming took off 5 bases at V and 3 bases at J, with 15 bases between the two ends. Looked up from germline, CDR1 is MGHDK and CDR2 is SYGVNS. CDR3 sequence: CASSTRALTTDTQYF. CDR3 DNA: TGTGCCAGCAGTACGCGTGCGTTGACGACAGATACGCAGTATTTT. The full variable domain, rest sourced from reference TRBV25-1 and TRBJ2-3, is EADIYQTPRYLVIGTGKKITLECSQTMGHDKMYWYQQDPGMELHLIHYSYGVNSTEKGDLSSESTVSRIRTEHFPLTLESARPSHTSQYLCASSTRALTTDTQYFGPGTRLTVL.